This T cell receptor beta chain was identified during a study of shared clonotypes between healthy human individuals. The CDR3 totals 16 residues. V lost 0 bases and J lost 3; bases outside the gene matches: 5. Per the germline V gene, CDR1 is SGHRS and CDR2 is YFSETQ. CD45RO-negative cells were positively selected for CCR7, leaving out terminally differentiated effector memory CD45RA+ cells. Sequencing used immunoSEQ multiplex PCR; TCRdb keeps in-frame clones, though not all of them. Of some 2.1 million clones in the sample, roughly 95% are singletons; the top ten hold about 1.7%. This sequence originates from a man aged 18 to 29 in good health. Some clones in this sample may be carry-over from other donors' samples. Sequenced material: naive CD8+ T cells from PBMCs. The chain uses TRBV5-1 and TRBJ2-7; 11 nucleotides agree with TRBD1. The CDR3 reads CASSLASGTGGYEQYF. DNA of the CDR3: TGCGCCAGCAGCTTGGCCTCCGGGACAGGGGGCTACGAGCAGTACTTC.